This T cell receptor beta chain derives from a study of blood T cell repertoires in COVID-19. Study-level information: COVID-19 samples collected from the United States, Italy and Spain covered acute and convalescent phases. PBMCs, B-cell-depleted T cells, or T cells were the source of the cDNA or gDNA that made up the material.

This clone appeared a single time. As handled by the study authors: Reference gene primer amplification yielded estimated nucleated cell counts. Clones were read by immunoSEQ multiplex PCR, and TCRdb kept only the in-frame ones, dropping some. That table is the source of V, J and clone size, and D and trimming were worked out from the DNA. The data hold 130,000 or so clones, with approximately 86% observed a single time. From germline, CDR1 is SGHRS and CDR2 YFSETQ. CDR3 length: 15 amino acids. Trimming took 4 bases from V and 0 from J; bases not matched to a gene: 4. The source of this sequence is a woman in her fifties or sixties who had recovered from COVID-19. The rearrangement links TRBV5-1 to TRBJ2-1; the match to TRBD2 covers 7 bases. The sequenced sample consisted of peripheral blood. CDR3 region: CASSMQRGSYNEQFF. The CDR3 DNA reads as TGCGCCAGCAGCATGCAGCGGGGCTCCTACAATGAGCAGTTCTTC.